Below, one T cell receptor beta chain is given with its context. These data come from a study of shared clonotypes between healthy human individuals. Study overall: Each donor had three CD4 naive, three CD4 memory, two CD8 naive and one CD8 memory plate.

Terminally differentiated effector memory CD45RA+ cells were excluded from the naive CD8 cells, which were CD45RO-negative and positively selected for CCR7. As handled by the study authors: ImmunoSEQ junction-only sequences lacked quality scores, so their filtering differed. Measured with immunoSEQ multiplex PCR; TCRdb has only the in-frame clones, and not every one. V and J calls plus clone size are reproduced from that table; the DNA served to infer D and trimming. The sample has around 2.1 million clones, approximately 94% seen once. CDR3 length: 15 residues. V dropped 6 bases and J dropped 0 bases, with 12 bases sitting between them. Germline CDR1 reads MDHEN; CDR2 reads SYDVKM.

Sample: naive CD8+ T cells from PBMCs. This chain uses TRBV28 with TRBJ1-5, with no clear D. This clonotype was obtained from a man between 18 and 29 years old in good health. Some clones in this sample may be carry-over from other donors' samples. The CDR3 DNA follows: TGTGCCAGCAGGGGTTTAGATTCTAGCAATCAGCCCCAGCATTTT. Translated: CASRGLDSSNQPQHF.